This entry lists 18 T cell receptor beta chains sequenced from one sample in a study of blood T cell repertoires in COVID-19. Assay used: immunoSEQ multiplex PCR; TCRdb lists only in-frame clones, some missing. The sample yields around 190,000 clones, 65% to 90% seen once. The sample comprised peripheral blood. Receptors originate from a man aged 50 to 59 with active or convalescent COVID-19.

This chain uses TRBV7-3 with TRBJ2-1; TRBD2 matches 7 bases. This CDR3 has 14 amino acids. Trimming removed 3 bases from V and 7 bases from J; junction bases left unmatched: 6. CDR1 is SGHTA and CDR2 is FQGTGA in the germline V gene. The CDR3 here is CASSFQRGRNEQFF. The DNA for the CDR3 is TGTGCCAGCAGCTTTCAGCGGGGAAGGAATGAGCAGTTCTTC.

This rearrangement joins TRBV28 to TRBJ1-1; no clear D. From germline, CDR1 is MDHEN and CDR2 SYDVKM. Deletions cut 3 bases from V and 6 bases from J, with 11 bases between. This CDR3 is built from 13 residues. In DNA, the CDR3 is TGTGCCAGCAGTTTCCCCCCCGGGGCTGAAGCTTTCTTT. Its protein is CASSFPPGAEAFF.

The rearrangement links TRBV4-3 to TRBJ2-7; possibly TRBD1 for D (5 bases). This CDR3 comprises 14 residues. Germline V lookup: CDR1 LGHNA, CDR2 YSLEER. Trimming stripped 0 bases from V and 6 bases from J, with 12 bases between. CDR3 region: CASSQETRVGEQYF. CDR3 DNA: TGCGCCAGCAGCCAAGAGACCAGGGTAGGCGAGCAGTACTTC.

The chain uses TRBV6-2 or TRBV6-3 and TRBJ2-5; TRBD1 aligns across 7 bases. Germline values: CDR1 MNHEY, CDR2 SVGEGT. With 4 bases clipped from V and 1 base from J, the junction kept 9 bases outside the gene matches. The CDR3 runs to 16 residues. The CDR3 is CASSWGTARSQETQYF. CDR3 coding DNA: TGTGCCAGCAGTTGGGGGACAGCGAGATCCCAAGAGACCCAGTACTTC.

This clone occurred a few times. V gene TRBV5-4 combines with J gene TRBJ1-4; perhaps TRBD1 as D (5 bases). The CDR3 is made up of 17 amino acids. CDR1 is SGHNT, CDR2 YYREEE, per germline (reference sequence). V lost 3 bases and J lost 0, with 15 bases in between. CDR3 DNA sequence: TGTGCCAGCAGCTCAGGGCCCCAGGCCGCAACTAATGAAAAACTGTTTTTT. As protein: CASSSGPQAATNEKLFF. Filled out from reference TRBV5-4 and TRBJ1-4, the complete variable domain reads ETGVTQSPTHLIKTRGQQVTLRCSSQSGHNTVSWYQQALGQGPQFIFQYYREEENGRGNFPPRFSGLQFPNYSSELNVNALELDDSALYLCASSSGPQAATNEKLFFGSGTQLSVL.

This chain links TRBV14 with TRBJ1-1; perhaps TRBD1 as D (6 bases). The germline V and J ends were trimmed by 4 bases and 1 base, with 19 bases remaining between them. The CDR3 has 17 amino acids. Germline V gives CDR1 SGHDN, CDR2 FVKESK. CDR3 in DNA: TGTGCCAGCAGCCGCCCGCTTTCAGGGGTTAGGAACACTGAAGCTTTCTTT. Translated: CASSRPLSGVRNTEAFF. Full variable domain (outside the CDR3, taken from reference TRBV14 and TRBJ1-1): EAGVTQFPSHSVIEKGQTVTLRCDPISGHDNLYWYRRVMGKEIKFLLHFVKESKQDESGMPNNRFLAERTGGTYSTLKVQPAELEDSGVYFCASSRPLSGVRNTEAFFGQGTRLTVV.

The chain carries TRBV14 and TRBJ1-4, with no clear D. CDR3 length: 13 amino acids. Germline loops: CDR1 SGHDN, CDR2 FVKESK. Trimming pared 0 bases from V and 5 bases from J, leaving 4 bases between. This chain's CDR3 is CASSQDRNEKLFF. The DNA for the CDR3 is TGTGCCAGCAGCCAAGATAGAAATGAAAAACTGTTTTTT. The variable domain in full, with the rest retrieved from reference TRBV14 and TRBJ1-4, is EAGVTQFPSHSVIEKGQTVTLRCDPISGHDNLYWYRRVMGKEIKFLLHFVKESKQDESGMPNNRFLAERTGGTYSTLKVQPAELEDSGVYFCASSQDRNEKLFFGSGTQLSVL.

In this sample, this clone turned up once. The chain carries TRBV24-1 and TRBJ2-5; TRBD2 matches at 14 bases. Germline V gives CDR1 KGHDR, CDR2 SFDVKD. The CDR3 has 18 amino acids. Losses at the gene ends were 3 bases for V and 5 bases for J; bases not matched to a gene: 10. The CDR3 region is CATSDPPTSGRVDETQYF. CDR3 DNA sequence: TGTGCCACCAGTGATCCGCCGACTAGCGGGAGGGTGGACGAGACCCAGTACTTC.

This clone was counted between two and nine times. V usage is TRBV7-3 and J usage is TRBJ2-1; 7 bases are a match to TRBD1. Germline CDR1 SGHTA, CDR2 FQGTGA. The CDR3 loop spans 13 amino acids. Trimming at V came to 5 bases and at J to 9 bases, leaving 7 bases not matched to a gene. CDR3 region: CASSHPGQAEQFF. Written as DNA, the CDR3 is TGTGCCAGCAGCCACCCAGGACAGGCTGAGCAGTTCTTC. Full variable domain (outside the CDR3, taken from reference TRBV7-3 and TRBJ2-1): GAGVSQTPSNKVTEKGKYVELRCDPISGHTALYWYRQSLGQGPEFLIYFQGTGAADDSGLPNDRFFAVRPEGSVSTLKIQRTERGDSAVYLCASSHPGQAEQFFGPGTRLTVL.

The chain joins TRBV29-1 to TRBJ2-5, with 11 bases identical to TRBD1. The V gene end was trimmed by 8 bases and the J gene end by 4 bases; junction bases not matched to a gene: 9. The CDR3 has 14 residues. Germline assignment: CDR1 SQVTM and CDR2 ANQGSEA. The CDR3 DNA follows: TGCAGCTTCTCCGGGACAGGGGGTCGAGAGACCCAGTACTTC. Translating it yields CSFSGTGGRETQYF.

The rearrangement links TRBV10-2 to TRBJ1-4, with 8 bases matching TRBD1. The J segment lost 5 bases and the V segment lost 8 bases, leaving 1 base of the junction unmatched. The CDR3 covers 12 residues. Germline CDR1 is WSHSY and CDR2 is SAAADI. The CDR3 DNA reads TGCGCCAGCGGGACAGGAAATGAAAAACTGTTTTTT. It yields the protein CASGTGNEKLFF.

The J gene is TRBJ2-2, the V gene TRBV3-1 (or the pseudogene TRBV3-2); TRBD1 aligns across 8 bases. Germline V lookup: CDR1 LGHDT, CDR2 YNNKEL (reference sequence). V lost 3 bases and J lost 3; bases outside the gene matches: 12. This CDR3 is built from 18 residues. The CDR3 nucleotides are TGTGCCAGCAGCCACCTCCGAGGACAGGGAGAAGACACCGGGGAGCTGTTTTTT. Its protein is CASSHLRGQGEDTGELFF.

This clone was detected only a few times. This chain links TRBV11-1 with TRBJ1-2; D unclear. Trimming left V 5 bases short and J 7 bases short, with 17 bases between. Germline V gives CDR1 SGHAT, CDR2 FQDESV (reference sequence). This CDR3 contains 14 residues. In DNA, the CDR3 is TGTGCCAGCAGCCCTCCGAGGGTCGAGGGTGGCTACACCTTC. It encodes CASSPPRVEGGYTF.

This clone occurred a few times. This chain connects TRBV28 to TRBJ1-2; 7 nucleotides agree with TRBD1. Germline V gives CDR1 MDHEN, CDR2 SYDVKM. The CDR3 extends over 12 amino acids. V lost 7 bases and J lost 8; bases outside the gene matches: 7. CDR3 protein: CASKQGRWGYTF. In nucleotides, the CDR3 is TGTGCCAGCAAACAGGGGCGGTGGGGCTACACCTTC.

To note about this clone: In the same sample, other DNA sequences code for this CDR3. The gene calls are TRBV9 and TRBJ1-3, with 7 bases identical to TRBD1. J lost 2 bases, V lost 3 bases, and 8 bases had no gene match. Germline V gives CDR1 SGDLS, CDR2 YYNGEE. The CDR3 runs 16 residues. The CDR3 is CASSATPTGTGNTIYF. The CDR3 DNA is TGTGCCAGCAGCGCCACCCCGACAGGGACTGGAAACACCATATATTTT.

V gene TRBV15 combines with J gene TRBJ2-7; D perhaps matches TRBD1 (5 bases). Germline values: CDR1 LNHNV, CDR2 YYDKDF (reference sequence). The CDR3 totals 13 residues. The V end was cut by 3 bases, the J end by 4 bases, with 10 bases between. The CDR3 nucleotides read TGTGCCACCAGCAGGAATCAGGGTTACGAGCAGTACTTC. As protein: CATSRNQGYEQYF.

This chain joins TRBV10-3 and TRBJ2-1, with 8 bases identical to TRBD2. The CDR3 length is 13 residues. Germline CDR1 reads ENHRY; CDR2 reads SYGVKD. The V and J ends lost 6 bases and 6 bases, in that order; junction bases with no gene match: 4. CDR3 residues: CAISPGGGNEQFF. CDR3 sequence (DNA): TGTGCCATCAGCCCCGGGGGGGGCAATGAGCAGTTCTTC.

The V call is TRBV3-1 (or the pseudogene TRBV3-2), the J call TRBJ1-3, with D uncertain. This CDR3 is built from 15 residues. Trimming cost V 2 bases and J 3 bases, with 11 bases left between them. Germline values: CDR1 LGHDT, CDR2 YNNKEL (reference sequence). The CDR3 reads CASSQSERNGNTIYF. The CDR3 nucleotides are TGTGCCAGCAGCCAATCTGAGAGAAATGGAAACACCATATATTTT.